The entry below gives a single T cell receptor (beta chain) sequence along with its context. The target antigen is unknown. The data originate from a study of PD-1 blockade in classical Hodgkin lymphoma. The time point here: newly diagnosed, previously untreated cHL patient sample. Comparison used PBMCs from newly diagnosed, untreated classical Hodgkin lymphoma. Trimming at V came to 5 bases and at J to 5 bases, leaving 9 bases not matched to a gene. Germline V gene sequence: CDR1 LNHDA, CDR2 SQIVND (reference sequence). This CDR3 has 14 residues. This table comes from immunoSEQ multiplex PCR, and its TCRdb copy is limited to in-frame clones, with some not included. This table has roughly 77,000 clones, over 90% appearing once. Study-level findings and limits: No one has yet defined what causes the repertoire differences, which may be disease activity or prior therapy. Newly diagnosed patients reportedly had lower baseline TCR diversity than healthy donors.

V usage is TRBV19 and J usage is TRBJ2-7; the match to TRBD2 covers 7 bases. Sequenced sample: peripheral blood mononuclear cells (PBMCs). The TCR comes from a human donor with classical Hodgkin lymphoma. The CDR3 loop reads CASSQSGGNHEQYF. The DNA for the CDR3 is TGTGCCAGTAGTCAGTCCGGGGGGAACCACGAGCAGTACTTC. The full variable domain, its missing parts supplied by reference TRBV19 and TRBJ2-7, is DGGITQSPKYLFRKEGQNVTLSCEQNLNHDAMYWYRQDPGQGLRLIYYSQIVNDFQKGDIAEGYSVSREKKESFPLTVTSAQKNPTAFYLCASSQSGGNHEQYFGPGTRLTVT.